The present T cell receptor beta chain was sequenced within a study of T cells after posttransplantation cyclophosphamide. The ends lost 11 bases at V and 7 bases at J; junction bases unmatched: 10. The CDR3 extends over 12 amino acids. CDR1 SNHLY and CDR2 FYNNEI come from the germline V gene. Peripheral blood was collected from the related graft donor on the marrow donation day. Notes on this clone: What it binds is unknown.

Method: immunoSEQ multiplex PCR; TCRdb's copy keeps in-frame clones and lacks some. Among tens of thousands of clones listed, 80% to 95% were seen once. Study-wide results and caveats: Tissue-infiltrating T cells from skin or gut overlapped little with blood T cells. Donor CD8+ memory clones often dominated recipient blood repertoires at later times. Recipient CMV seropositivity and CMV reactivation strongly tracked TRB clonality.

The genes are TRBV2 and TRBJ2-5, with 7 bases fitting TRBD2. This receptor was taken from a woman aged 25 to 45 in good health and a related stem cell transplant donor. Specimen: PBMCs. The CDR3: CAGRLAGGTQYF. The CDR3 DNA is TGTGCCGGCCGACTAGCAGGAGGGACCCAGTACTTC. Full variable domain (missing parts from reference TRBV2 and TRBJ2-5): EPEVTQTPSHQVTQMGQEVILRCVPISNHLYFYWYRQILGQKVEFLVSFYNNEISEKSEIFDDQFSVERPDGSNFTLKIRSTKLEDSAMYFCAGRLAGGTQYFGPGTRLLVL.